Shown below are 19 T cell receptor beta chains from a single sample sequenced in a study of control samples from healthy donors and cancer patients. Assay used: immunoSEQ multiplex PCR; TCRdb lists only in-frame clones, some missing. The table has about 44,000 clones, 80% to 90% seen once. The sample comprised PBMCs. The receptors here all came from a woman in her fifties or sixties with lung cancer.

This clone appeared once. This CDR3 reads CASSQDLRLAYEQYF. CDR3 coding DNA: TGCGCCAGCAGCCAAGACCTACGACTAGCGTACGAGCAGTACTTC. This chain joins TRBV4-3 and TRBJ2-7; 8 nucleotides line up with TRBD2. The V and J ends lost 0 bases and 4 bases, in that order; junction bases with no gene match: 5. CDR3 size: 15 residues. The V gene's germline CDR1 is LGHNA and CDR2 YSLEER.

The chain links TRBV7-9 to TRBJ1-2; 7 nucleotides align to TRBD1. In germline, CDR1 is SEHNR, CDR2 FQNEAQ (reference sequence). The CDR3 length is 13 residues. The ends lost 5 bases at V and 7 bases at J; junction bases unmatched: 7. CDR3 coding DNA: TGTGCCAGCAGCAAGGAAGGGGGCGTTGGCTACACCTTC. Its translation is CASSKEGGVGYTF.

The rearrangement links TRBV18 to TRBJ2-1; D perhaps matches TRBD2 (6 bases). The CDR3 contains 16 residues. Germline CDR1 is KGHSH and CDR2 is LQKENI. V was clipped by 5 bases and J by 0 bases, with 14 bases between them. The CDR3 DNA sequence: TGTGCCAGCTCAGCCGTTGGGCGGGACTCCTACAATGAGCAGTTCTTC. Protein product: CASSAVGRDSYNEQFF.

This rearrangement joins TRBV7-9 to TRBJ1-2; D is unresolved. This CDR3 spans 10 amino acids. Germline V CDR1 and CDR2: SEHNR, FQNEAQ (reference sequence). The ends were cut back, 4 bases at V and 8 bases at J, with 5 bases in the middle. The CDR3 DNA is TGTGCCAGCAGCTCGAACGGCTACACCTTC. Encoded protein: CASSSNGYTF.

The rearrangement uses TRBV7-2 and TRBJ1-1, with D maybe TRBD1 (6 bases). CDR1 SGHTA and CDR2 FQGNSA come from the germline V gene. The CDR3 extends over 13 amino acids. The V end was cut by 5 bases, the J end by 3 bases, with 10 bases between. Here the CDR3 DNA reads TGTGCCAGCAGCAATCACAGGGACACTGAAGCTTTCTTT. Protein: CASSNHRDTEAFF.

The chain recombines TRBV9 with TRBJ2-7, with 13 bases fitting TRBD2. V gave up 4 bases and J gave up 10 bases; unmatched junction bases: 14. The length of the CDR3 is 16 residues. Germline V CDR1 and CDR2: SGDLS, YYNGEE. The CDR3 loop is CASSKGLAGDRGDQYF. Here the CDR3 DNA reads TGTGCCAGCAGCAAAGGACTAGCGGGGGATAGGGGGGACCAGTACTTC.

The chain carries TRBV24-1 and TRBJ2-1, with 9 bases fitting TRBD2. V shed 4 bases, J shed 6 bases, and the junction held 9 bases outside the gene matches. This CDR3 spans 16 amino acids. The V gene's germline CDR1 is KGHDR and CDR2 SFDVKD. The CDR3 DNA reads TGTGCCACCAGTGACACGAAAGCGGGAGGTCTCAATGAGCAGTTCTTC. Protein product: CATSDTKAGGLNEQFF.

The V gene is TRBV27, the J gene TRBJ1-2, with D perhaps TRBD1 (5 bases). CDR3 length: 16 residues. The V gene lost 2 bases and the J gene lost 4 bases, with 17 bases spanning the gap. From germline, CDR1 is MNHEY and CDR2 SMNVEV (reference sequence). The CDR3, as DNA: TGTGCCAGCAGTTTAAGACCAGGGAAGATTCTCTATGGCTACACCTTC. Translation: CASSLRPGKILYGYTF.

V is TRBV9 and J is TRBJ2-1; the D gene is possibly TRBD2 (6 bases). Germline loops: CDR1 SGDLS, CDR2 YYNGEE. The V and J ends lost 0 bases and 9 bases respectively, with 16 bases between them. The CDR3 loop spans 15 amino acids. DNA for the CDR3: TGTGCCAGCAGCGTAGAACTAGCCGGGAATGGTGAGCAGTTCTTC. This sequence encodes CASSVELAGNGEQFF.

The rearrangement joins TRBV7-2 to TRBJ1-1; D gene unclear. Germline V gene lookup returns CDR1 SGHTA and CDR2 FQGNSA. The CDR3 totals 15 residues. With 1 base removed from V and 0 bases from J, the gap between germline ends came to 9 bases. The CDR3 protein is CASSLVSALNTEAFF. CDR3 nucleotide sequence: TGTGCCAGCAGCTTAGTTTCGGCCCTGAACACTGAAGCTTTCTTT.

The chain has TRBV4-3 and TRBJ2-5; the match to TRBD1 covers 9 bases. The CDR3 is made up of 15 amino acids. The V gene end was trimmed by 1 base and the J gene end by 5 bases; junction bases not matched to a gene: 5. CDR1 LGHNA and CDR2 YSLEER come from the germline V gene. The CDR3 loop reads CASSQGNRGRETQYF. In nucleotides, the CDR3 is TGCGCCAGCAGCCAAGGGAACAGGGGGCGTGAGACCCAGTACTTC.

This clone was counted once. The rearrangement links TRBV9 to TRBJ2-1, with D perhaps assigned TRBD1 or TRBD2 (5 bases each). Germline values: CDR1 SGDLS, CDR2 YYNGEE. The CDR3 loop spans 16 amino acids. Trimming shortened V by 0 bases and J by 6 bases, and 16 bases separated the two germline ends. In DNA form, the CDR3 reads TGTGCCAGCAGCGTAGAGGTTAGGGCGAGGGGCAATGAGCAGTTCTTC. It yields the protein CASSVEVRARGNEQFF.

This clone was picked up one time. This chain links TRBV5-1 with TRBJ2-5; D gene unclear. The CDR3 consists of 13 residues. V lost 0 bases and J 4 bases, leaving 7 bases between the germline ends. Germline V gene data show CDR1 as SGHRS and CDR2 as YFSETQ. CDR3 protein: CASSLEGRETQYF. The DNA for the CDR3 is TGCGCCAGCAGCTTGGAGGGCCGAGAGACCCAGTACTTC.

This chain joins TRBV21-1 and TRBJ2-7. TRBV21-1 is assigned pseudogene status. This CDR3 comprises 17 residues. In nucleotides, the CDR3 is TGTGCCAGCAGCAAAGCCCCCCAATCCCCCTCCAAGGACGAGCAGTACTTC. It encodes CASSKAPQSPSKDEQYF.

This clone was seen a handful of times. This chain joins TRBV10-3 and TRBJ2-3; D is tentatively TRBD1 or TRBD2 (5 bases each). The CDR3 is 14 residues long. V shed 3 bases and J shed 1 base, with 8 bases lying between them. CDR1 and CDR2 (germline): ENHRY, SYGVKD. CDR3 in amino acids: CAISDRGGTDTQYF. The CDR3 DNA reads TGTGCCATCAGTGATAGAGGGGGCACAGATACGCAGTATTTT.

The CDR3 coding sequence is TGTGCCAGCAGCTTAGGGCCAGCCTACAATGAGCAGTTCTTC. Translating gives CASSLGPAYNEQFF. The V gene is TRBV7-9, the J gene TRBJ2-1; no reliable D call. CDR3 length equals 14 residues. Trimming removed 1 base at V and 2 bases at J, with 6 bases between. Germline assignment: CDR1 SEHNR and CDR2 FQNEAQ (reference sequence).

The gene calls are TRBV6-5 and TRBJ1-2; D is perhaps TRBD1 (5 bases). Per germline, CDR1 MNHEY and CDR2 SVGAGI. CDR3 size: 13 residues. With 5 bases removed from V and 3 bases from J, the gap between germline ends came to 10 bases. As DNA, the CDR3 is TGTGCCAGCAGTCCTGGGACGGACTATGGCTACACCTTC. Translating it yields CASSPGTDYGYTF.

This clone was found once. This CDR3 is CASSPSGSSYNEQFF. Here the CDR3 DNA reads TGTGCCAGCAGCCCCAGCGGGAGCTCCTACAATGAGCAGTTCTTC. The chain combines TRBV11-1 with TRBJ2-1; 8 nucleotides align to TRBD2. The germline V gene has CDR1 SGHAT and CDR2 FQDESV (reference sequence). The CDR3 length is 15 residues. V trimming: 5 bases; J trimming: 0 bases; junction bases outside the gene matches: 3.

This clone has only one observation. The genes are TRBV19 and TRBJ2-2; 14 bases are a match to TRBD2. Trimming took 6 bases from V and 5 from J; bases not matched to a gene: 8. This CDR3 spans 17 amino acids. The germline V gene encodes CDR1 LNHDA and CDR2 SQIVND (reference sequence). The CDR3 DNA sequence: TGTGCCAGTAGAACCGGGACTAGCGGGAGACCAACCGGGGAGCTGTTTTTT. This gives the protein CASRTGTSGRPTGELFF.